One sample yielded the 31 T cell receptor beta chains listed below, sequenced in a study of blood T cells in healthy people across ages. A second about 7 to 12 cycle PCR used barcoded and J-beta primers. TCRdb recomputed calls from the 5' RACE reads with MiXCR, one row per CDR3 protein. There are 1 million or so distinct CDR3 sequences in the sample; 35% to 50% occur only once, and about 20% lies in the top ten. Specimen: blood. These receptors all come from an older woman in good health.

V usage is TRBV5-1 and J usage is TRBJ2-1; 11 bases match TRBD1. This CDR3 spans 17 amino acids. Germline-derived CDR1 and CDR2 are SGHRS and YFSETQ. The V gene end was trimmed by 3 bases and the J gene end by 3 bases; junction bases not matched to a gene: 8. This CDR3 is CASSYGQGASGYNEQFF. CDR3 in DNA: TGCGCCAGCAGCTATGGACAGGGGGCATCTGGCTACAATGAGCAGTTCTTC.

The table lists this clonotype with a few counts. This CDR3 is CSAATHMGPRETQYF. The DNA of the CDR3 is TGCAGTGCCGCTACGCATATGGGACCGAGGGAGACCCAGTACTTC. The chain uses TRBV20-1 and TRBJ2-5, with D possibly called TRBD1 or TRBD2 (5 bases each). Per the germline V gene, CDR1 is DFQATT and CDR2 is SNEGSKA (reference sequence). The CDR3 is made up of 15 amino acids. Trimming shortened V by 6 bases and J by 5 bases, and 22 bases separated the two germline ends.

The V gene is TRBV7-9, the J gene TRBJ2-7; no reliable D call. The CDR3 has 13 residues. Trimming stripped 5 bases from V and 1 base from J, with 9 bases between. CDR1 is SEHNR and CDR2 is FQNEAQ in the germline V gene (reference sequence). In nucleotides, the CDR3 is TGTGCCAGCAGCGCTCGGGTTTCCTACGAGCAGTACTTC. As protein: CASSARVSYEQYF.

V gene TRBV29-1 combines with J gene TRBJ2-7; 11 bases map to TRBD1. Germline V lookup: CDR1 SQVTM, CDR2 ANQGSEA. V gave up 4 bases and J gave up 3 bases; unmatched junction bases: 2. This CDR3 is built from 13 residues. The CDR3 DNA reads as TGCAGCGTTGGGGGGACAGGGGGCTACGAGCAGTACTTC. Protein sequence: CSVGGTGGYEQYF.

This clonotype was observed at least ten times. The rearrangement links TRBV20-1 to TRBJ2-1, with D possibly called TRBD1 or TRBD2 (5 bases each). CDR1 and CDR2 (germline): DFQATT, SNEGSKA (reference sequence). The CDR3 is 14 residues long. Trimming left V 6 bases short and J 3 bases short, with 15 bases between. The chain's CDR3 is CSAARDGDYNEQFF. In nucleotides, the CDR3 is TGCAGTGCCGCCCGGGACGGCGACTACAATGAGCAGTTCTTC.

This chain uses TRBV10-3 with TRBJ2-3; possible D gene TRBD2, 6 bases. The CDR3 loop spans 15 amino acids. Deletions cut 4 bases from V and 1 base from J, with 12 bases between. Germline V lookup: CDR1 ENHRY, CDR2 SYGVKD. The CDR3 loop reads CAISGERVGTDTQYF. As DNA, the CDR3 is TGTGCCATCAGTGGGGAGCGGGTAGGCACAGATACGCAGTATTTT.

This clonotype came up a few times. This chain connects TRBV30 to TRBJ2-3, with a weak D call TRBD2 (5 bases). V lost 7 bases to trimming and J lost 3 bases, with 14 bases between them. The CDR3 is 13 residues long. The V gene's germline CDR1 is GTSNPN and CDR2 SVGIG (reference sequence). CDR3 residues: CASLERVTDTQYF. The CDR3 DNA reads TGTGCCTCATTAGAGAGGGTGACAGATACGCAGTATTTT.

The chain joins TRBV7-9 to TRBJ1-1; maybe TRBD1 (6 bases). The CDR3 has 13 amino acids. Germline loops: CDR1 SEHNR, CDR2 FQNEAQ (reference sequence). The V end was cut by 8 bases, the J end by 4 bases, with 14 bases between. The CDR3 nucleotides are TGTGCCAGCGCTCGGGGGGCGACCACTGAAGCTTTCTTT. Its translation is CASARGATTEAFF.

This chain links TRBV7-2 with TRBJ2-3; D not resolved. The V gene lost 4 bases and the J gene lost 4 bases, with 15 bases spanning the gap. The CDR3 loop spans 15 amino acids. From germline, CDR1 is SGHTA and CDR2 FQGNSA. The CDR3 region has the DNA TGTGCCAGCAGCTCCCTGGGTGTCACCGCAGATACGCAGTATTTT. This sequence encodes CASSSLGVTADTQYF. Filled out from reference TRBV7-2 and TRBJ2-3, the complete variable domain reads GAGVSQSPSNKVTEKGKDVELRCDPISGHTALYWYRQSLGQGLEFLIYFQGNSAPDKSGLPSDRFSAERTGGSVSTLTIQRTQQEDSAVYLCASSSLGVTADTQYFGPGTRLTVL.

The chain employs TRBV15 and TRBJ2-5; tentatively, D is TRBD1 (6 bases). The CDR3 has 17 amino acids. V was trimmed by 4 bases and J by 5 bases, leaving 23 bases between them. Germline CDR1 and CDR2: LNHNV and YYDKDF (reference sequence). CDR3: CATSNSRDTKTRETQYF. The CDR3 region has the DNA TGTGCCACCAGCAACAGCCGGGACACAAAGACCCGGGAGACCCAGTACTTC.

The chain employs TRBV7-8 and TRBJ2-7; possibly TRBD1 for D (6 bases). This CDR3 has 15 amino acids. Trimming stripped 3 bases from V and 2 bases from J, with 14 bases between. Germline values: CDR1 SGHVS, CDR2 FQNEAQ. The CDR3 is CASSLAPQGTYEQYF. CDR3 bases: TGTGCCAGCAGCTTGGCCCCACAGGGTACCTACGAGCAGTACTTC.

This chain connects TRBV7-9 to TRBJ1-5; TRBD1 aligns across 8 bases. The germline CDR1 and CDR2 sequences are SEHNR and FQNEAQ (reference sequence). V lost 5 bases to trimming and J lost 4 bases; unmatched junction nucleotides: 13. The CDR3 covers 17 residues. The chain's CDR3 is CASSPLTDTGGNQPQHF. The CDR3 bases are TGTGCCAGCAGCCCCCTAACAGATACAGGGGGGAATCAGCCCCAGCATTTT.

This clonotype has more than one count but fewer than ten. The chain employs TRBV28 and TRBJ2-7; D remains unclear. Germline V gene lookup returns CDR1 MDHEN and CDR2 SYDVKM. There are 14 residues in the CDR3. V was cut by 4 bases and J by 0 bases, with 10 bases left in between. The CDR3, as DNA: TGTGCCAGCAGTTGGAAGCAGACCTCCTACGAGCAGTACTTC. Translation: CASSWKQTSYEQYF. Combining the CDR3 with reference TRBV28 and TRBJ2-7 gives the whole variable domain DVKVTQSSRYLVKRTGEKVFLECVQDMDHENMFWYRQDPGLGLRLIYFSYDVKMKEKGDIPEGYSVSREKKERFSLILESASTNQTSMYLCASSWKQTSYEQYFGPGTRLTVT.

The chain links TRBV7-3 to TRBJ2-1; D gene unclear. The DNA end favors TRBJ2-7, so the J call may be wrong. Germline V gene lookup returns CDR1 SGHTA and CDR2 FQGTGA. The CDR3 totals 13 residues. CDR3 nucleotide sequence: TGTGCCAGCAGTCACGGGTCGTACAATGAGCAGTACTTC. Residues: CASSHGSYNEQYF.

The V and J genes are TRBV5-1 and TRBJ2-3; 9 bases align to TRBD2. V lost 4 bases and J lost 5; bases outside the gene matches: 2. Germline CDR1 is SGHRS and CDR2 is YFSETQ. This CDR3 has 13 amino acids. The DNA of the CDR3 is TGCGCCAGCAGCATAGCGGGAGTAGATACGCAGTATTTT. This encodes CASSIAGVDTQYF.

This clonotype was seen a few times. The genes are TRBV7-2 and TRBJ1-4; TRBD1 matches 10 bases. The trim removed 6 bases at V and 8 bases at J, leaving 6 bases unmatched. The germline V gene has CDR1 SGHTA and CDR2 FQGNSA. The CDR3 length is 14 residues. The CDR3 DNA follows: TGTGCCAGCAGGACCGGGACAGGGGTCGAAAAACTGTTTTTT. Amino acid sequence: CASRTGTGVEKLFF.

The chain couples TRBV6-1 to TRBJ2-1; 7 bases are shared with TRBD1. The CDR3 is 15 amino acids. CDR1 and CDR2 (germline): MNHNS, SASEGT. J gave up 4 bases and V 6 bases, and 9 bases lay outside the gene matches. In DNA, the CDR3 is TGTGCCAGCAGACCAGGGACAGCCTCATACAATGAGCAGTTCTTC. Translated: CASRPGTASYNEQFF.

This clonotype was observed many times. The DNA for the CDR3 is TGCAGTGCATCGACAGTGGCAGGGGCACAGTACCAAGAGACCCAGTACTTC. This encodes CSASTVAGAQYQETQYF. This sequence joins TRBV20-1 and TRBJ2-5, with D perhaps TRBD1 (6 bases). This CDR3 is 17 amino acids long. The V gene lost 6 bases and the J gene lost 0 bases, with 23 bases spanning the gap. The germline V gene has CDR1 DFQATT and CDR2 SNEGSKA (reference sequence).

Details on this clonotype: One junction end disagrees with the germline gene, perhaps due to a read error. The DNA of the CDR3 is TGTGCCAGCAGTAGCCGGGACAGAGAGTACTTC. Translated: CASSSRDREYF. V and J are TRBV19 and TRBJ2-7; 7 positions agree with TRBD1. The V gene's germline CDR1 is LNHDA and CDR2 SQIVND (reference sequence). The CDR3 totals 11 residues.

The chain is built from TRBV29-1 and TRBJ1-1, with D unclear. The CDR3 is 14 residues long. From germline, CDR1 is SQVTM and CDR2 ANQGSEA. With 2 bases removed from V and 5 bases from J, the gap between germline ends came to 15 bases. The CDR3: CSVETPGGGTEAFF. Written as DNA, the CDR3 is TGCAGCGTTGAAACCCCAGGAGGCGGGACTGAAGCTTTCTTT.

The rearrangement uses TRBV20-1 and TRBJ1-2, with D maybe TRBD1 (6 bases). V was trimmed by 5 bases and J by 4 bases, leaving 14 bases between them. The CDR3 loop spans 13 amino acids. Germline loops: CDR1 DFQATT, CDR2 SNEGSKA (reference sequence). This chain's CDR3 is CSASGDRSYGYTF. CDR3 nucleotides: TGCAGTGCTTCTGGCGACAGGAGCTATGGCTACACCTTC.

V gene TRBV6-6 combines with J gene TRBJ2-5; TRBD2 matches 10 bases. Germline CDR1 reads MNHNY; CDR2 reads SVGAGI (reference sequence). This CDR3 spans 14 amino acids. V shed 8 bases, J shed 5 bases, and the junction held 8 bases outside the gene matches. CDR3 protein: CASSASGREETQYF. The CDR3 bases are TGTGCCAGCTCAGCTAGCGGGAGAGAGGAGACCCAGTACTTC.

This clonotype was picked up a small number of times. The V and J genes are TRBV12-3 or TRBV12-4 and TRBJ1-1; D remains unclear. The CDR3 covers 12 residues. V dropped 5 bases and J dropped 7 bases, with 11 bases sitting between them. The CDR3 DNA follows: TGTGCCAGCAGTCTCTTTAACTATGAAGCTTTCTTT. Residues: CASSLFNYEAFF.

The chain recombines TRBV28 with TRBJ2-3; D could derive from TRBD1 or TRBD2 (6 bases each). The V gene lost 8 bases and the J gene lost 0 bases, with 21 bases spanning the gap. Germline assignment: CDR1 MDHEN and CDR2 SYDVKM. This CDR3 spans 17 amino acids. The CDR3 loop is CASPPGGGYPSTDTQYF. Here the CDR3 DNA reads TGTGCCAGCCCGCCCGGAGGGGGTTACCCTAGCACAGATACGCAGTATTTT.

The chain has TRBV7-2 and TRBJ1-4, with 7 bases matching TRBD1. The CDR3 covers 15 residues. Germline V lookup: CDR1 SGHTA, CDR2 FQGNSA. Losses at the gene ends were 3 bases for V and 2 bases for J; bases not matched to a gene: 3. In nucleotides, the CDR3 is TGTGCCAGCAGCTTCGAGACAGGGACTAATGAAAAACTGTTTTTT. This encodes CASSFETGTNEKLFF.

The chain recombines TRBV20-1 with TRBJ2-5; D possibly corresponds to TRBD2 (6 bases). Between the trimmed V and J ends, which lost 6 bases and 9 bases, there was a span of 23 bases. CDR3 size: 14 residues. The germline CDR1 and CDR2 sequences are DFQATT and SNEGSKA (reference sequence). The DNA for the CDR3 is TGCAGTGCCTCCGGAAGAGCCGATCGGGAGCCCCAGTACTTC. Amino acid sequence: CSASGRADREPQYF.

The CDR3 nucleotides read TGCGCCAGCAGCGGGGAGGTCGCGGGGACCCAGTACTTC. The encoded protein is CASSGEVAGTQYF. The V call is TRBV5-1, the J call TRBJ2-5; D is possibly TRBD2 (6 bases). In germline, CDR1 is SGHRS, CDR2 YFSETQ. Trimming took 4 bases from V and 7 from J, leaving 14 bases between them. This CDR3 contains 13 residues.

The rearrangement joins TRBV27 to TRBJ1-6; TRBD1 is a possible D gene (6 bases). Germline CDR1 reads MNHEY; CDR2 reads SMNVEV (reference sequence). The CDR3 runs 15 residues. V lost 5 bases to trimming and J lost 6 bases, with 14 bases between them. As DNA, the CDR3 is TGTGCCAGCAGTGCACAGGGCCATACTAATTCACCCCTCCACTTT. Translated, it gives CASSAQGHTNSPLHF.

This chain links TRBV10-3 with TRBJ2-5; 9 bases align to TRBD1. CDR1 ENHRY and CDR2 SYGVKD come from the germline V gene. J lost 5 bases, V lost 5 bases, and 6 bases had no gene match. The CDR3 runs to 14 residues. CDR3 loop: CAISPGQGLETQYF. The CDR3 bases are TGTGCCATCAGTCCCGGACAGGGGTTGGAGACCCAGTACTTC.

CDR3 DNA sequence: TGCGCCAGCAGCTTGGAAGGCAGCACAGGAATAGAAGCTTTCTTT. This codes for CASSLEGSTGIEAFF. This chain connects TRBV5-1 to TRBJ1-1; perhaps TRBD1 as D (5 bases). Germline loops: CDR1 SGHRS, CDR2 YFSETQ. V was trimmed by 0 bases and J by 8 bases, leaving 17 bases between them. The length of the CDR3 is 15 residues.

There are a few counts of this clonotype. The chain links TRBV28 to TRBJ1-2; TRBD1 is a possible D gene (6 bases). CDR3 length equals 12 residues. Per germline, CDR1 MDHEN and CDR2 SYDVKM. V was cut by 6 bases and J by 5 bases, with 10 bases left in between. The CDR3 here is CASRRDIYGYTF. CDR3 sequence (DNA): TGTGCCAGCAGGAGGGACATTTATGGCTACACCTTC.